The rows below give T cell receptor beta chains drawn from one sample of a study of blood T cell repertoires in COVID-19. Sequenced by immunoSEQ multiplex PCR; TCRdb stores in-frame clones only, minus some. The top ten hold 3% to 4% of the sample, which has 220,000 or so clones, 85% to 90% seen once. Sequencing was done on a sample of PBMCs or T cells enriched from blood (not recorded which). Every receptor here comes from a woman younger than 35 in a cohort exposed to, infected with or recovered from COVID-19 (not recorded which). Each CDR3 is given with its conserved first and last residue. D genes are given only for firm matches. Clone size is not always given. Where it is, it says once, few, many or a class for expanded clones.

V,D,J,size,CDR3,DNA
TRBV27,.,TRBJ1-1,.,CASSFRGGSTEAFF,TGTGCCAGCAGTTTTCGGGGAGGGAGCACTGAAGCTTTCTTT
TRBV7-9,.,TRBJ1-4,.,CASSLGGQGREKLFF,TGTGCCAGCAGCTTAGGGGGCCAGGGTCGCGAAAAACTGTTTTTT
TRBV6-1,.,TRBJ2-3,.,CASSDLGPTTDTQYF,TGTGCCAGCAGTGATCTGGGGCCCACCACAGATACGCAGTATTTT
TRBV6-6,.,TRBJ2-7,.,CASSYTLYEQYF,TGTGCCAGCAGTTACACTCTATACGAGCAGTACTTC
TRBV7-3,TRBD1,TRBJ2-1,.,CASSLSGQGVSEQFF,TGTGCCAGCAGCTTAAGTGGGCAGGGGGTCAGTGAGCAGTTCTTC
TRBV6-5,.,TRBJ2-7,.,CASSQEGARPYEQYF,TGTGCCAGCAGTCAGGAGGGGGCGCGACCCTACGAGCAGTACTTC
TRBV7-9,TRBD2,TRBJ2-1,.,CASSLVLAGDEQFF,TGTGCCAGCAGCTTGGTGCTAGCGGGAGATGAGCAGTTCTTC
TRBV3-1/TRBV3-2,.,TRBJ1-3,.,CASSLPGENTIYF,TGTGCCAGCAGCCTACCAGGCGAAAACACCATATATTTT
TRBV24-1,TRBD1,TRBJ1-1,many,CATRQGGSGTEAFF,TGTGCCACACGACAGGGCGGAAGCGGGACTGAAGCTTTCTTT
TRBV18,TRBD1,TRBJ1-4,.,CASSPGTAIEKLFF,TGTGCCAGCTCACCCGGGACAGCGATTGAAAAACTGTTTTTT
TRBV7-9,.,TRBJ2-5,.,CASSPSWGGQGETQYF,TGTGCCAGCAGCCCCAGCTGGGGGGGCCAAGGGGAGACCCAGTACTTC
TRBV18,.,TRBJ1-1,.,CASSPSQSTNTEAFF,TGTGCCAGCTCACCAAGCCAAAGTACGAACACTGAAGCTTTCTTT
TRBV11-3,TRBD1,TRBJ1-2,.,CASSDRDRGHGYTF,TGTGCCAGCAGCGACCGGGACAGGGGCCATGGCTACACCTTC
TRBV7-9,.,TRBJ1-1,.,CASSSGTLNTEAFF,TGTGCCAGCAGCTCTGGGACTTTGAACACTGAAGCTTTCTTT
TRBV29-1,.,TRBJ1-4,.,CSASGQFEKLFF,TGCAGCGCATCCGGACAGTTTGAAAAACTGTTTTTT
TRBV3-1/TRBV3-2,TRBD1,TRBJ1-1,once,CASSQENKGAPNTEAFF,TGTGCCAGCAGCCAAGAGAATAAGGGGGCCCCGAACACTGAAGCTTTCTTT